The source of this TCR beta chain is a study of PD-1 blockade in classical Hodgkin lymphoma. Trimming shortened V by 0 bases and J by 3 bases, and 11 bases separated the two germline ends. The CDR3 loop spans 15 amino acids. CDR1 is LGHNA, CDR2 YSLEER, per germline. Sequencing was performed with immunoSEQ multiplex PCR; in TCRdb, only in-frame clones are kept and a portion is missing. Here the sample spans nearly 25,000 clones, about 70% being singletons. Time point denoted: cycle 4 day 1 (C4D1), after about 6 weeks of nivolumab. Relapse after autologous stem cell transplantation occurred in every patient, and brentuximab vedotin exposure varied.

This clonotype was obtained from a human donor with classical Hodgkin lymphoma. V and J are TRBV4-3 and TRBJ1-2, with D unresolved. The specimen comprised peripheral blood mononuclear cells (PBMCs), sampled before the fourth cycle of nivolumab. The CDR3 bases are TGCGCCAGCAGCCAAGAAGAATTGGGTGACTATGGCTACACCTTC. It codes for CASSQEELGDYGYTF.